Presented here are 6 T cell receptor beta chains from one specimen sequenced in a study of T cell responses to AZD1222 COVID-19 vaccine (dated by TCRdb to the early 2020s). The library relied on the immunoSEQ multiplex PCR assay. TCRdb's version of the immuneACCESS table is confined to in-frame rearrangements and falls short of the full clone set. An unresolved V gene accounts for under half of the shortfall where checked; the remainder is of unknown origin. The sample table shows 130,000 or so clones, and around nine tenths are seen once. 6.9% of the sample lies in the top ten. The time point label of this sample denotes: baseline before first vaccination. The material sequenced was peripheral blood, taken on day 0 of AZD1222 vaccination. The source of these receptors is an adult in good health.

The rearrangement joins TRBV16 to TRBJ1-6, with a tentative D call TRBD1 (6 bases). Trimming took 0 bases from V and 3 from J, leaving 9 bases between them. Germline V gene data show CDR1 as KGHSY and CDR2 as FQNENV. This CDR3 comprises 16 residues. The CDR3 spells CASSQSLQGYNSPLHF. The CDR3 DNA reads as TGTGCCAGCAGCCAATCGCTACAGGGCTATAATTCACCCCTCCACTTT.

This chain connects TRBV12-5 to TRBJ1-1; 7 nucleotides match TRBD1. This CDR3 has 15 residues. CDR1 is LGHNT, CDR2 FRNRAP, per germline. J was trimmed by 6 bases and V by 1 base; bases with no gene match: 8. CDR3 region: CASGLGGTVSSEAFF. CDR3 in DNA: TGTGCTAGTGGTTTGGGGGGGACAGTTTCTTCTGAAGCTTTCTTT.

The CDR3 coding sequence is TGTGCCAGTAGCCCCAGTGGTCCTAACTATGGCTACACCTTC. It translates to CASSPSGPNYGYTF. The V gene is TRBV19, the J gene TRBJ1-2; D ambiguous. CDR3 length: 14 amino acids. The germline gives CDR1 LNHDA, CDR2 SQIVND (reference sequence). Trimming removed 6 bases from V and 0 bases from J, with 11 bases in between.

This chain uses TRBV7-3 with TRBJ2-7, with D maybe TRBD1 (5 bases). Germline V lookup: CDR1 SGHTA, CDR2 FQGTGA. Trimming pared 5 bases from V and 7 bases from J, leaving 12 bases between. CDR3 length equals 12 residues. The CDR3 coding sequence is TGTGCCAGCAGCGACCAGGGTGGAGAGCAGTACTTC. This sequence encodes CASSDQGGEQYF.

The V and J genes are TRBV19 and TRBJ1-5, with D possibly matching TRBD1 (5 bases). V was clipped by 2 bases and J by 7 bases, with 12 bases between them. The CDR3 contains 14 residues. In germline, CDR1 is LNHDA, CDR2 SQIVND (reference sequence). CDR3 DNA sequence: TGTGCCAGTAGTATACTCGGGGCAGTACAGCCCCAGCATTTT. Translating gives CASSILGAVQPQHF.

V usage is TRBV21-1 and J usage is TRBJ2-2; TRBD2, as called in the table, went unchecked against the DNA. TRBV21-1 is classified as a pseudogene. The CDR3 is 18 residues long. The CDR3 nucleotides read TGTGCCAGCAGCAAAGAATTCCCCCGCGGATCGGACACCGGGGAGCTGTTTTTT. It translates to CASSKEFPRGSDTGELFF.